This T cell receptor beta chain derives from a study of T cell responses to AZD1222 COVID-19 vaccine. General study points: Two doses of AZD1222 preceded a rise in Spike-specific TCR breadth and depth. There were mostly white British donors and more females than males, and clonal diversity was possibly underestimated.

This CDR3 contains 18 residues. CDR1 and CDR2 (germline): LNHDA, SQIVND (reference sequence). Trimming shortened V by 10 bases and J by 0 bases, and 24 bases separated the two germline ends. Sequencing was performed with immunoSEQ multiplex PCR; in TCRdb, only in-frame clones are kept and a portion is missing. This sample has 130,000 to 150,000 clones, with around 89% found just once. Of note for this clone: Its matching antigen is unknown.

The TCR originated in an adult in good health. Sequencing was performed on peripheral blood, taken on day 0 of AZD1222 vaccination. This sequence joins TRBV19 and TRBJ1-4, with D uncertain. CDR3 protein: CATKTSQAQIATNEKLFF. CDR3 sequence (DNA): TGTGCCACCAAGACGAGCCAGGCGCAAATCGCAACTAATGAAAAACTGTTTTTT.